The rows below give T cell receptor beta chains drawn from one sample of a study of T cell responses to AZD1222 COVID-19 vaccine. The repertoire was sequenced with immunoSEQ multiplex PCR; TCRdb's copy has only in-frame clones and lacks some. The sample includes about 170,000 clones, approximately 90% seen only once; the top ten take around 1.5%. The specimen was peripheral blood, collected on day 0 of AZD1222 vaccination. The receptors derive from an adult in good health. The CDR3 runs from the conserved cysteine through the conserved F or W. D genes are given only for firm matches. The size field is filled for only some rows; it gives once, few, many or a size class.

J gene: TRBJ2-7
clone size: NA
D gene: NA
V gene: TRBV4-1
CDR3 DNA: TGCGCCAGCAGCCAAGGGGGACTCGCAACCTACGAGCAGTACTTC
CDR3 protein: CASSQGGLATYEQYF

J gene: TRBJ1-4
clone size: NA
D gene: NA
V gene: TRBV29-1
CDR3 DNA: TGCAGCGTTGAAGACAGTCGTAATGAAAAACTGTTTTTT
CDR3 protein: CSVEDSRNEKLFF

J gene: TRBJ2-7
clone size: once
D gene: NA
V gene: TRBV6-5
CDR3 DNA: TGTGCCAGCGCCCGGACAGATTTACCGTACGAGCAGTACTTC
CDR3 protein: CASARTDLPYEQYF

J gene: TRBJ1-4
clone size: NA
D gene: NA
V gene: TRBV3-1/TRBV3-2
CDR3 DNA: TGTGCCAGCAGCCAAGTAATCGGAACTAATGAAAAACTGTTTTTT
CDR3 protein: CASSQVIGTNEKLFF

J gene: TRBJ1-6
clone size: NA
D gene: NA
V gene: TRBV2
CDR3 DNA: TGTGCCAGCAGTACCACTCTGGACAGTTATAATTCACCCCTCCACTTT
CDR3 protein: CASSTTLDSYNSPLHF

J gene: TRBJ2-1
clone size: NA
D gene: TRBD1
V gene: TRBV4-3
CDR3 DNA: TGCGCCAGCAGAGCTATGGGACAGGGAATGGATGAGCAGTTCTTC
CDR3 protein: CASRAMGQGMDEQFF

J gene: TRBJ2-3
clone size: NA
D gene: TRBD2
V gene: TRBV2
CDR3 DNA: TGTGCCAGCCTACGGACTAGCGGACCCACAGATACGCAGTATTTT
CDR3 protein: CASLRTSGPTDTQYF

J gene: TRBJ2-7
clone size: NA
D gene: NA
V gene: TRBV7-8
CDR3 DNA: TGTGCCAGCAGCTTAACGGACAGCTACGAGCAGTACTTC
CDR3 protein: CASSLTDSYEQYF

J gene: TRBJ1-1
clone size: NA
D gene: NA
V gene: TRBV7-2
CDR3 DNA: TGTGCCAGCAGCTTCCAGGGTTTCACTGAAGCTTTCTTT
CDR3 protein: CASSFQGFTEAFF

J gene: TRBJ1-2
clone size: NA
D gene: NA
V gene: TRBV6-5
CDR3 DNA: TGTGCCAGCAGTACAGGGATTAACTATGGCTACACCTTC
CDR3 protein: CASSTGINYGYTF

J gene: TRBJ2-1
clone size: NA
D gene: TRBD1
V gene: TRBV3-1/TRBV3-2
CDR3 DNA: TGTGCCAGCAGCCAGCGGGACAGGGGCAATGAGCAGTTCTTC
CDR3 protein: CASSQRDRGNEQFF

J gene: TRBJ2-1
clone size: NA
D gene: TRBD2
V gene: TRBV28
CDR3 DNA: TGTGCCAGCAGTTTAGAAATGACTAGCGGGGGGGTCAATGAGCAGTTCTTC
CDR3 protein: CASSLEMTSGGVNEQFF

J gene: TRBJ1-1
clone size: once
D gene: NA
V gene: TRBV10-2
CDR3 DNA: TGCGCCAGCAGTGAGCTACACGTTGTTGGAGCTTTCTTT
CDR3 protein: CASSELHVVGAFF

J gene: TRBJ2-7
clone size: few
D gene: TRBD1
V gene: TRBV6-1
CDR3 DNA: TGTGCCAGCAGTGAAGCCCCCGGGGCAGGGGGCTACGAGCAGTACTTC
CDR3 protein: CASSEAPGAGGYEQYF

J gene: TRBJ1-1
clone size: NA
D gene: NA
V gene: TRBV10-3
CDR3 DNA: TGTGCCATCAGCGGCCTATTGAACACTGAAGCTTTCTTT
CDR3 protein: CAISGLLNTEAFF

J gene: TRBJ1-6
clone size: NA
D gene: NA
V gene: TRBV28
CDR3 DNA: TGTGCCAGCAGTTTACTGGGAGATTCACCCCTCCACTTT
CDR3 protein: CASSLLGDSPLHF

J gene: TRBJ1-5
clone size: NA
D gene: NA
V gene: TRBV19
CDR3 DNA: TGTGCCAGTAGCACAGGGTTCTCGAGCAATCAGCCCCAGCATTTT
CDR3 protein: CASSTGFSSNQPQHF

J gene: TRBJ1-1
clone size: NA
D gene: NA
V gene: TRBV7-9
CDR3 DNA: TGTGCCAGCAGCCCCCCGGAATGGAACACTGAAGCTTTCTTT
CDR3 protein: CASSPPEWNTEAFF

J gene: TRBJ1-4
clone size: NA
D gene: NA
V gene: TRBV5-1
CDR3 DNA: TGCGCCAGCAGCCCCGGGCGAGGGACTAATGAAAAACTGTTTTTT
CDR3 protein: CASSPGRGTNEKLFF

J gene: TRBJ1-1
clone size: NA
D gene: NA
V gene: TRBV7-9
CDR3 DNA: TGTGCCAGCAGCTTAGTCGGGGACACTGAAGCTTTCTTT
CDR3 protein: CASSLVGDTEAFF

J gene: TRBJ2-1
clone size: NA
D gene: NA
V gene: TRBV11-3
CDR3 DNA: TGTGCCAGCAGCTCCCTTGCCCGGGGCGGCAATGAGCAGTTCTTC
CDR3 protein: CASSSLARGGNEQFF

J gene: TRBJ1-1
clone size: NA
D gene: NA
V gene: TRBV6-1
CDR3 DNA: TGTGCCAGCAGTGAAACTTCGAACACTGAAGCTTTCTTT
CDR3 protein: CASSETSNTEAFF

J gene: TRBJ1-1
clone size: NA
D gene: NA
V gene: TRBV28
CDR3 DNA: TGTGCCAGCAGTTCAGACCAGGGGTTGGCTTTCTTT
CDR3 protein: CASSSDQGLAFF

J gene: TRBJ2-7
clone size: once
D gene: NA
V gene: TRBV5-1
CDR3 DNA: TGCGCCAGCAGCTTAGACGGCTACGAGCAGTACTTC
CDR3 protein: CASSLDGYEQYF

J gene: TRBJ1-1
clone size: NA
D gene: TRBD1
V gene: TRBV2
CDR3 DNA: TGTGCCAGCACTTCAGGGGGCCGAACTGAAGCTTTCTTT
CDR3 protein: CASTSGGRTEAFF

J gene: TRBJ1-2
clone size: NA
D gene: NA
V gene: TRBV9
CDR3 DNA: TGTGCCAGCAGCGGACGTCAGGCCGTGGAGTTC
CDR3 protein: CASSGRQAVEF

J gene: TRBJ1-2
clone size: many
D gene: NA
V gene: TRBV7-9
CDR3 DNA: TGTGCCAGCAGTCTGAGGGGAGCCAACTATGGCTACACCTTC
CDR3 protein: CASSLRGANYGYTF

J gene: TRBJ1-5
clone size: NA
D gene: TRBD1
V gene: TRBV27
CDR3 DNA: TGTGCCAGCAGACAGGGGGCTCAGCCCCAGCATTTT
CDR3 protein: CASRQGAQPQHF

J gene: TRBJ2-7
clone size: NA
D gene: NA
V gene: TRBV29-1
CDR3 DNA: TGCAGCCGAAGATTCGAGCAGTACTTC
CDR3 protein: CSRRFEQYF

J gene: TRBJ1-2
clone size: NA
D gene: NA
V gene: TRBV9
CDR3 DNA: TGTGCCAGCAGCGTAGATCGGACGGATGGCTACACCTTC
CDR3 protein: CASSVDRTDGYTF

J gene: TRBJ2-7
clone size: NA
D gene: TRBD1
V gene: TRBV7-8
CDR3 DNA: TGTGCCAGCAGGAATCCGGGACAGGGCCCATACGAGCAGTACTTC
CDR3 protein: CASRNPGQGPYEQYF

J gene: TRBJ2-7
clone size: NA
D gene: NA
V gene: TRBV18
CDR3 DNA: TGTGCCAGCTCACCGTGGGACGGAAACCCTTACGAGCAGTACTTC
CDR3 protein: CASSPWDGNPYEQYF

J gene: TRBJ2-2
clone size: NA
D gene: NA
V gene: TRBV2
CDR3 DNA: TGTGCCAGCAGCCAACCCTCGACCGGCGGGGAGCTGTTTTTT
CDR3 protein: CASSQPSTGGELFF

J gene: TRBJ2-1
clone size: NA
D gene: NA
V gene: TRBV19
CDR3 DNA: TGTGCCAGTGGATCATTAGGACCATTTGATGGGGGAGTGAAGGTTGAGCAGTTCTTC
CDR3 protein: CASGSLGPFDGGVKVEQFF

J gene: TRBJ2-7
clone size: NA
D gene: NA
V gene: TRBV20-1
CDR3 DNA: TGCAGTGCTAGTAGGAGAGTGGCTCACGAGCAGTACTTC
CDR3 protein: CSASRRVAHEQYF

J gene: TRBJ1-5
clone size: NA
D gene: NA
V gene: TRBV19
CDR3 DNA: TGTGCCAGTAGTGTCGGTGCTCAGCCCCAGCATTTT
CDR3 protein: CASSVGAQPQHF

J gene: TRBJ2-7
clone size: once
D gene: NA
V gene: TRBV19
CDR3 DNA: TGTGCCAGTAGTCGTTCGAACCCCTACGAGCAGTACTTC
CDR3 protein: CASSRSNPYEQYF

J gene: TRBJ1-4
clone size: NA
D gene: NA
V gene: TRBV18
CDR3 DNA: TGTGCCAGCTCACCCGGGTTGTCAACTAATGAAAAACTGTTTTTT
CDR3 protein: CASSPGLSTNEKLFF

J gene: TRBJ2-3
clone size: NA
D gene: NA
V gene: TRBV6-2/TRBV6-3
CDR3 DNA: TGTGCCAGCAGTTACTCAACGGGGGACACAGATACGCAGTATTTT
CDR3 protein: CASSYSTGDTDTQYF

J gene: TRBJ2-7
clone size: NA
D gene: TRBD2
V gene: TRBV11-3
CDR3 DNA: TGTGCCAGCAGCTTACCAGCGGGGCACTCCTACGAGCAGTACTTC
CDR3 protein: CASSLPAGHSYEQYF

J gene: TRBJ2-7
clone size: NA
D gene: TRBD2
V gene: TRBV7-9
CDR3 DNA: TGTGCCAGCAGCCACGGACTAGCGGGGGTGTCCTACGAGCAGTACTTC
CDR3 protein: CASSHGLAGVSYEQYF

J gene: TRBJ1-2
clone size: few
D gene: TRBD1
V gene: TRBV6-1
CDR3 DNA: TGTGCCAGCAGTGAAGCCCTGGGACAGGGGGCTTGGTATGGCTACACCTTC
CDR3 protein: CASSEALGQGAWYGYTF

J gene: TRBJ2-7
clone size: NA
D gene: NA
V gene: TRBV18
CDR3 DNA: TGTGCCAGCTCACGCCCTATTGGGCGGCACTACGAGCAGTACTTC
CDR3 protein: CASSRPIGRHYEQYF

J gene: TRBJ1-1
clone size: NA
D gene: NA
V gene: TRBV14
CDR3 DNA: TGTGCCAGCAGCCAAACACAGGTTAGCGCTGAAGCTTTCTTT
CDR3 protein: CASSQTQVSAEAFF

J gene: TRBJ2-1
clone size: NA
D gene: TRBD2
V gene: TRBV11-3
CDR3 DNA: TGTGCCAGCAGCTCAAGACTAGCGGGGGACCCCCGCACAGACAATGAGCAGTTCTTC
CDR3 protein: CASSSRLAGDPRTDNEQFF

J gene: TRBJ1-2
clone size: NA
D gene: NA
V gene: TRBV9
CDR3 DNA: TGTGCCAGCAGCGCCCGGCAGGGCCGTATCGGCTACACCTTC
CDR3 protein: CASSARQGRIGYTF

J gene: TRBJ1-2
clone size: NA
D gene: NA
V gene: TRBV19
CDR3 DNA: TGTGCCAGTAGCCATTCAGGGGCCGGCGGGGTACTGTATGGCTACACCTTC
CDR3 protein: CASSHSGAGGVLYGYTF

J gene: TRBJ1-1
clone size: once
D gene: NA
V gene: TRBV19
CDR3 DNA: TGTGCCAGTAGTATTAACAACGTGAACACTGAAGCTTTCTTT
CDR3 protein: CASSINNVNTEAFF

J gene: TRBJ1-1
clone size: NA
D gene: NA
V gene: TRBV27
CDR3 DNA: TGTGCCAGCAGTTTATTGGGCACTGAAGCTTTCTTT
CDR3 protein: CASSLLGTEAFF

J gene: TRBJ1-5
clone size: once
D gene: NA
V gene: TRBV7-2
CDR3 DNA: TGTGCCAGCAGCTTAGTAGCGGATCAAGGTGGGCCCCAGCATTTT
CDR3 protein: CASSLVADQGGPQHF

J gene: TRBJ1-1
clone size: NA
D gene: NA
V gene: TRBV5-1
CDR3 DNA: TGCGCCAGCAGCATTAGGGACCGTAGGACTGAAGCTTTCTTT
CDR3 protein: CASSIRDRRTEAFF

J gene: TRBJ2-2
clone size: NA
D gene: NA
V gene: TRBV7-3
CDR3 DNA: TGTGCCAGCAGCTTCCTAGGCGGGGAGCTGTTTTTT
CDR3 protein: CASSFLGGELFF

J gene: TRBJ1-6
clone size: NA
D gene: TRBD1
V gene: TRBV6-5
CDR3 DNA: TGTGCCAGCAAAGCCGGGACAGATAATTCACCCCTCCACTTT
CDR3 protein: CASKAGTDNSPLHF

J gene: TRBJ2-7
clone size: NA
D gene: NA
V gene: TRBV7-8
CDR3 DNA: TGTGCCAGCAGCCCTAACGTTGGAACCAGGGTAGGGGACGAGCAGTACTTC
CDR3 protein: CASSPNVGTRVGDEQYF

J gene: TRBJ1-2
clone size: NA
D gene: NA
V gene: TRBV25-1
CDR3 DNA: TGTGCCAGCAGTCACAGGACACTCCTATATGGCTACACCTTC
CDR3 protein: CASSHRTLLYGYTF

J gene: TRBJ1-2
clone size: NA
D gene: NA
V gene: TRBV5-6
CDR3 DNA: TGTGCCAGCAGCCCACAGGGTTGGGAGGGCTATGGCTACACCTTC
CDR3 protein: CASSPQGWEGYGYTF

J gene: TRBJ1-1
clone size: NA
D gene: TRBD1
V gene: TRBV4-1
CDR3 DNA: TGCGCCAGCAGCCAACCTACAGGGGGCAGATTGACTGAAGCTTTCTTT
CDR3 protein: CASSQPTGGRLTEAFF

J gene: TRBJ2-2
clone size: NA
D gene: NA
V gene: TRBV28
CDR3 DNA: TGTGCCAGCAGCTCCCCGGGACTCTCGAACACCGGGGAGCTGTTTTTT
CDR3 protein: CASSSPGLSNTGELFF